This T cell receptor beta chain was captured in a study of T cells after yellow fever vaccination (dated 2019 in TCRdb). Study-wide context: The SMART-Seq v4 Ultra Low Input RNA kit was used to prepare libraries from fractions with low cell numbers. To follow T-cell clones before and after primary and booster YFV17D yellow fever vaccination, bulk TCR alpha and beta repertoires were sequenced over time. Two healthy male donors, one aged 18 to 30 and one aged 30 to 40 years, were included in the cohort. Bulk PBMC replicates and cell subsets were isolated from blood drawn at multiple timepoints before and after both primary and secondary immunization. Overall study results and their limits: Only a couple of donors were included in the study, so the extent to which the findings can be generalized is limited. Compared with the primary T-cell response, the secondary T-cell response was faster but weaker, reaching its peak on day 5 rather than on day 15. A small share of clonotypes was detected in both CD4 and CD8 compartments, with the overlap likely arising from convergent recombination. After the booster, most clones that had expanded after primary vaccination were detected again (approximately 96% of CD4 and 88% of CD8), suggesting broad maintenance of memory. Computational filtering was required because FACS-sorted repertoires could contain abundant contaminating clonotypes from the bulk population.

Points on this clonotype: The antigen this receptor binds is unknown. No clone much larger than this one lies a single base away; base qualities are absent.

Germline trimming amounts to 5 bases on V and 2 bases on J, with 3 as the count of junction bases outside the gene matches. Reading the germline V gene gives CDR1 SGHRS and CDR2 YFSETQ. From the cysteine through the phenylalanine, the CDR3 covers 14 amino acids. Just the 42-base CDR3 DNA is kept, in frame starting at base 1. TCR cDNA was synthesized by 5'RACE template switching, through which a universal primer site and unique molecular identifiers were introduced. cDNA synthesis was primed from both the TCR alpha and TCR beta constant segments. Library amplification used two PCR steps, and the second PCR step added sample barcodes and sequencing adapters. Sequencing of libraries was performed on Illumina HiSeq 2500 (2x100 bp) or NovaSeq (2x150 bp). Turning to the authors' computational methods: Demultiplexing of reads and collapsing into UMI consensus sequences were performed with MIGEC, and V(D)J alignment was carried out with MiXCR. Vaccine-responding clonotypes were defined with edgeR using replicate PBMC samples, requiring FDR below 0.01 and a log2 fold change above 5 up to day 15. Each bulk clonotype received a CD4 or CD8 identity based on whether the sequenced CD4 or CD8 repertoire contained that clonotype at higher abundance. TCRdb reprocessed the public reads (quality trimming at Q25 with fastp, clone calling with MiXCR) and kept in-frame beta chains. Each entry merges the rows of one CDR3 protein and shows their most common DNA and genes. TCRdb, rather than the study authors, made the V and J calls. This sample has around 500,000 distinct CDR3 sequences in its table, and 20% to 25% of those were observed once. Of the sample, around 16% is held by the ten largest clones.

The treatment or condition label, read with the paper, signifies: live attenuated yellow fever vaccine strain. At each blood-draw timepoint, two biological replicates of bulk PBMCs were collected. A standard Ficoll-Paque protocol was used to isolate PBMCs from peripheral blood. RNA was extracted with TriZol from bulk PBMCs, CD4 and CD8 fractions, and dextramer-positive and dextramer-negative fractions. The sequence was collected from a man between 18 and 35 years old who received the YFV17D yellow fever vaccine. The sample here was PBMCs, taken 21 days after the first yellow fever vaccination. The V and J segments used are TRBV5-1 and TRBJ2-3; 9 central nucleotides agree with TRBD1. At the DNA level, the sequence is TGCGCCAGCAGGGACAGGGGACCCACAGATACGCAGTATTTT. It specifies CASRDRGPTDTQYF.